The 8 T cell receptor beta chains in this list originate from one sample, sequenced in a study of blood T cell repertoires in COVID-19 (dated by TCRdb to about 2020). Receptor amplification or capture employed the immunoSEQ multiplex PCR assay. TCRdb took this table from immuneACCESS and kept in-frame rearrangements with V and J called. Such tables lack part of the clones; where checked against another copy, unresolved V genes explain under half of the gap, and the rest is unexplained. The sample table shows 30,000 or so clones, and approximately 84% are seen once. Clones ranked in the top ten supply approximately 9.4% of the sample. Sequenced material: peripheral blood. The source of these receptors is an older man with active COVID-19.

This sequence joins TRBV7-6 and TRBJ2-2, with a tentative D call TRBD1 (6 bases). Trimming removed 1 base from V and 5 bases from J, with 8 bases in between. CDR3 length equals 14 residues. The germline gives CDR1 SGHVS, CDR2 FNYEAQ. The CDR3 sequence: CASSLVGATGELFF. The CDR3 region has the DNA TGTGCCAGCAGCTTAGTGGGGGCTACCGGGGAGCTGTTTTTT.

The rearrangement links TRBV24-1 to TRBJ2-5; 7 positions agree with TRBD1. The CDR3 spans 14 residues. Germline CDR1 reads KGHDR; CDR2 reads SFDVKD. V lost 12 bases to trimming and J lost 4 bases; unmatched junction nucleotides: 13. DNA for the CDR3: TGTGCCTCCGAGATTATCCAGGGGGTAGAGACCCAGTACTTC. Translated, it gives CASEIIQGVETQYF.

The chain uses TRBV5-1 and TRBJ2-2; TRBD2 is a possible D gene (6 bases). CDR1 and CDR2 (germline): SGHRS, YFSETQ. The CDR3 is made up of 15 amino acids. V was clipped by 1 base and J by 5 bases, with 12 bases between them. CDR3 region: CASSLRRGTTGELFF. CDR3 nucleotides: TGCGCCAGCAGCTTGAGGCGGGGAACTACCGGGGAGCTGTTTTTT.

This chain connects TRBV6-6 to TRBJ2-5, with D possibly TRBD2 on 5 matching bases. Trimming shortened V by 7 bases and J by 2 bases, and 8 bases separated the two germline ends. This CDR3 is 12 amino acids long. The germline CDR1 and CDR2 sequences are MNHNY and SVGAGI (reference sequence). CDR3 region: CASTRGQETQYF. DNA for the CDR3: TGTGCCAGCACCCGGGGTCAAGAGACCCAGTACTTC.

The rearrangement joins TRBV5-4 to TRBJ1-1, with a weak D call TRBD1 (5 bases). V lost 7 bases to trimming and J lost 5 bases, with 18 bases between them. Germline CDR1 SGHNT, CDR2 YYREEE (reference sequence). The length of the CDR3 is 14 residues. Written as DNA, the CDR3 is TGTGCCAGCTCTCCCACAGGCCCGAGGACTGAAGCTTTCTTT. Its translation is CASSPTGPRTEAFF.

This sequence joins TRBV5-1 and TRBJ1-1; weak D call: TRBD1 (5 bases). The CDR3 totals 14 residues. Per the germline V gene, CDR1 is SGHRS and CDR2 is YFSETQ. Trimming removed 4 bases from V and 1 base from J, with 11 bases in between. The CDR3 region is CASSNRQKNTEAFF. The CDR3, as DNA: TGCGCCAGCAGCAACCGACAGAAGAACACTGAAGCTTTCTTT.

The chain recombines TRBV3-1 (or the pseudogene TRBV3-2) with TRBJ1-3, with 7 bases fitting TRBD1. This CDR3 spans 14 amino acids. Germline V gene lookup returns CDR1 LGHDT and CDR2 YNNKEL (reference sequence). Unmatched junction bases numbered 4, after V lost 5 bases and J lost 3 bases. This chain's CDR3 is CASSYRGNGNTIYF. The CDR3 coding sequence is TGTGCCAGCAGCTACAGGGGTAATGGAAACACCATATATTTT.

The chain links TRBV19 to TRBJ1-2; D perhaps matches TRBD1 (6 bases). This CDR3 comprises 14 residues. Per germline, CDR1 LNHDA and CDR2 SQIVND (reference sequence). Trimming cost V 6 bases and J 0 bases, with 11 bases left between them. This CDR3 is CASRAQGANYGYTF. The CDR3 region has the DNA TGTGCCAGTAGGGCACAGGGAGCTAACTATGGCTACACCTTC.